This T cell receptor (beta chain) was retrieved from a study of T cell responses to AZD1222 COVID-19 vaccine. Study conclusions and caveats: All repertoire sampling was performed exclusively after the peak T cell response. Donors were largely white British and mainly female; clonal diversity was possibly underestimated.

The V end was cut by 3 bases, the J end by 5 bases, with 7 bases between. Germline CDR1 is LGHNA and CDR2 is YNFKEQ. The CDR3 totals 13 residues. Measured with immunoSEQ multiplex PCR; TCRdb has only the in-frame clones, and not every one. This table has 130,000 to 150,000 clones, about nine tenths appearing once. Only a few counts were recorded for this clone. Its antigen is not known. The genes are TRBV4-2 and TRBJ2-2; D not resolved. The sequence came from an adult in good health. The sample consisted of peripheral blood, taken on day 0 of AZD1222 vaccination. The chain's CDR3 is CASSHGETGELFF. CDR3 sequence (DNA): TGTGCCAGCAGCCACGGTGAGACCGGGGAGCTGTTTTTT.